What follows describes a single T cell receptor (beta chain). Its antigen remains unidentified. The protocol was immunoSEQ multiplex PCR, while the TCRdb copy is restricted to in-frame clones and leaves out a portion. This sample has roughly 72,000 clones; more than 65% occur once, and the top ten carry about 5%. These data come from a study of OX40 agonist ivuxolimab in advanced cancers. J lost 5 bases, V lost 4 bases, and 5 bases had no gene match. The CDR3 length is 14 residues. CDR1 and CDR2 from the germline V gene are MNHNS and SASEGT. General study findings and limits: Among T cells, CD8+ cells averaged more expanded clones than CD4+ cells. Those patients achieving a partial response at 0.1-3.0 mg/kg showed among the lowest clonal expansion. Specificity for antigen went undetermined in the expanded peripheral T cells. Doses of 0.1 to 3.0 mg/kg were accompanied by clonal expansion of CD4+ and CD8+ blood T cells by week 6.

Sequencing used CD4+ or CD8+ T cells sorted from blood, obtained in a trial of the OX40 agonist ivuxolimab. The receptor was isolated from an adult with an advanced solid tumor such as melanoma, head and neck, liver or kidney cancer. This chain joins TRBV6-1 and TRBJ1-5; 7 bases map to TRBD1. CDR3 in amino acids: CASSGGQTYQPQHF. The CDR3 region has the DNA TGTGCCAGCAGTGGGGGACAGACCTATCAGCCCCAGCATTTT.